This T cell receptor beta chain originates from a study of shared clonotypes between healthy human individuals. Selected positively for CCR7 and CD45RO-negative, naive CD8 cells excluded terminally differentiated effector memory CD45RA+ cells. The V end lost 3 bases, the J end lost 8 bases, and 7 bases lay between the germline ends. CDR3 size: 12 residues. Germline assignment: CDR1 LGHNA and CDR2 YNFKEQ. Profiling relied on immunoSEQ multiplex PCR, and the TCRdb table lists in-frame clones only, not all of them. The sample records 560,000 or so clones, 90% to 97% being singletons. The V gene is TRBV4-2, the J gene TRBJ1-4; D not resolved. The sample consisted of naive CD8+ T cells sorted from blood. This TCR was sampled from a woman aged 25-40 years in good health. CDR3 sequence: CASSQAGEKLFF. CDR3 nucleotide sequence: TGTGCCAGCAGCCAGGCGGGGGAAAAACTGTTTTTT.